These 14 T cell receptor beta chains were sequenced from one sample in a study of T cell responses to AZD1222 COVID-19 vaccine. Measured with immunoSEQ multiplex PCR; TCRdb has only the in-frame clones, and not every one. The table lists some 150,000 clones, approximately 90% of them singletons, with approximately 1.8% in the top ten. The specimen comprised peripheral blood, sampled on day 0 of AZD1222 vaccination. The receptors were gathered from an adult in good health.

This clone was seen a handful of times. The chain combines TRBV10-3 with TRBJ2-7, with 7 nucleotides matching TRBD1. Germline V gene data show CDR1 as ENHRY and CDR2 as SYGVKD. This CDR3 has 15 residues. Trimming took 3 bases from V and 4 from J; bases not matched to a gene: 9. Here the CDR3 reads CAISERETGRYEQYF. The CDR3 coding sequence is TGTGCCATCAGTGAAAGGGAGACAGGGCGGTACGAGCAGTACTTC.

The V call is TRBV27, the J call TRBJ2-1; TRBD2 might be the D (6 bases). This CDR3 region has 16 residues. V lost 5 bases and J lost 3, with 17 bases in between. Germline values: CDR1 MNHEY, CDR2 SMNVEV (reference sequence). DNA of the CDR3: TGTGCCAGCAGTCGACTGGGACTTAGCGACTACAATGAGCAGTTCTTC. Encoded protein: CASSRLGLSDYNEQFF.

This chain connects TRBV7-2 to TRBJ1-6; TRBD1 matches at 7 bases. V lost 0 bases, J lost 5 bases, and 4 bases stayed unmatched. The V gene's germline CDR1 is SGHTA and CDR2 FQGNSA. The CDR3 is 16 residues long. CDR3 coding DNA: TGTGCCAGCAGCTTAGCCTGGGACAGAGATAATTCACCCCTCCACTTT. Amino acid sequence: CASSLAWDRDNSPLHF.

The rearrangement links TRBV14 to TRBJ1-3, with D maybe TRBD1 (6 bases). The V and J ends lost 3 bases and 8 bases respectively, with 17 bases between them. CDR1 is SGHDN and CDR2 is FVKESK in the germline V gene. The CDR3 loop spans 15 amino acids. The CDR3 loop is CASSQAQGWADTIYF. CDR3 nucleotide sequence: TGTGCCAGCAGCCAGGCACAGGGATGGGCGGACACCATATATTTT.

The chain recombines TRBV9 with TRBJ2-1, with D maybe TRBD2 (6 bases). The CDR3 runs 16 residues. CDR1 is SGDLS and CDR2 is YYNGEE in the germline V gene. Between the trimmed V and J ends, which lost 3 bases and 3 bases, there was a span of 16 bases. The CDR3 DNA sequence: TGTGCCAGCAGCGCGGTCGGTAGCGGCCTCTACAATGAGCAGTTCTTC. Protein: CASSAVGSGLYNEQFF.

The rearrangement joins TRBV27 to TRBJ2-5; TRBD1 matches at 9 bases. Germline values: CDR1 MNHEY, CDR2 SMNVEV (reference sequence). V was pared by 4 bases and J by 5 bases, with 11 bases of the junction left unmatched. CDR3 size: 16 residues. For the CDR3, the DNA is TGTGCCAGCAGTTCAGGGGGCGGGACAGGGTACGAGACCCAGTACTTC. Encoded protein: CASSSGGGTGYETQYF.

The chain employs TRBV18 and TRBJ2-1, with TRBD1 identical over 9 bases. CDR1 KGHSH and CDR2 LQKENI come from the germline V gene. The CDR3 is made up of 14 amino acids. V gave up 3 bases and J gave up 5 bases; unmatched junction bases: 2. The CDR3: CASSPTGGDNEQFF. The CDR3 nucleotides read TGTGCCAGCTCACCGACAGGGGGAGACAATGAGCAGTTCTTC.

The DNA of the CDR3 is TGTGCCAGCAGCTTAGGGACAACCCTCTTGAATGAGCAGTTCTTC. This encodes CASSLGTTLLNEQFF. This sequence joins TRBV7-9 and TRBJ2-1, with a tentative D call TRBD1 (5 bases). This CDR3 region has 15 residues. Germline CDR1 and CDR2: SEHNR and FQNEAQ (reference sequence). The V end lost 1 base, the J end lost 7 bases, and 14 bases lay between the germline ends.

V and J are TRBV6-1 and TRBJ2-3; 9 nucleotides line up with TRBD1. Trimming cost V 0 bases and J 1 base; bases outside gene matches: 8. There are 18 residues in the CDR3. Germline lookup yields CDR1 MNHNS and CDR2 SASEGT. The CDR3 is CASSEARTGEWGTDTQYF. The DNA for the CDR3 is TGTGCCAGCAGTGAAGCTCGGACAGGGGAGTGGGGCACAGATACGCAGTATTTT.

V and J are TRBV10-3 and TRBJ2-7; no clear D. Germline lookup yields CDR1 ENHRY and CDR2 SYGVKD. The CDR3 spans 14 residues. The ends were cut back, 7 bases at V and 5 bases at J, with 18 bases in the middle. CDR3 sequence reads: CAINAGILTDEQYF. The CDR3 bases are TGTGCCATCAATGCTGGCATACTAACGGACGAGCAGTACTTC.

The chain is built from TRBV5-8 and TRBJ1-1; D is ambiguous. Germline V CDR1 and CDR2: SGHTS, YDEGEE. This CDR3 contains 13 residues. V lost 4 bases and J lost 2, with 9 bases in between. The CDR3 bases are TGTGCCAGCAGCGAGACGGACAACACTGAAGCTTTCTTT. It yields the protein CASSETDNTEAFF. The full variable domain, rest sourced from reference TRBV5-8 and TRBJ1-1, is EAGVTQSPTHLIKTRGQQATLRCSPISGHTSVYWYQQALGLGLQFLLWYDEGEERNRGNFPPRFSGRQFPNYSSELNVNALELEDSALYLCASSETDNTEAFFGQGTRLTVV.

CDR3 bases: TGCGCCAGCAGCCTACGACAGGGAGGGGAGACCCAGTACTTC. Protein product: CASSLRQGGETQYF. This chain uses TRBV4-3 with TRBJ2-5; the D call may be TRBD1 or TRBD2 (7 bases each). This CDR3 comprises 14 residues. The V end lost 4 bases, the J end lost 5 bases, and 14 bases lay between the germline ends. Germline CDR1 and CDR2: LGHNA and YSLEER.

This chain connects TRBV2 to TRBJ2-1; D gene uncertain. V dropped 7 bases and J dropped 1 base, with 8 bases sitting between them. CDR1 and CDR2 (germline): SNHLY, FYNNEI. The CDR3 contains 13 residues. The CDR3 DNA sequence: TGTGCCAGCACGGCCAGGTCCTACAATGAGCAGTTCTTC. It specifies CASTARSYNEQFF.

The chain couples TRBV28 to TRBJ1-5; D unclear. Germline CDR1 MDHEN, CDR2 SYDVKM. V shed 3 bases and J shed 2 bases, with 14 bases lying between them. The CDR3 consists of 16 residues. The CDR3 sequence is CASSLPARSGNQPQHF. DNA for the CDR3: TGTGCCAGCAGTTTGCCGGCCCGGTCGGGCAATCAGCCCCAGCATTTT.